The present entry profiles one TCR beta chain with its context. What it recognizes is unknown. This record comes from a study of blood T cells in healthy people across ages. The V and J ends lost 4 bases and 0 bases respectively, with 7 bases between them. The CDR3 is 14 residues long. Germline lookup yields CDR1 MNHEY and CDR2 SMNVEV (reference sequence). Through a sample-barcoded 5' primer and a J-beta primer mix, a second PCR was run for roughly 6 to 11 cycles. TCRdb ran MiXCR on the 5' RACE reads and lists one entry per CDR3 protein. The profile covers about 380,000 distinct CDR3 sequences, with 52% appearing a single time and about 54% taken by the ten largest. General study points: Observed TCR beta diversity showed a strong correlation with the percentage of naive T cells as measured by flow cytometry.

Sequencing was performed on blood. This TCR came from a man aged 55 to 70 in good health. This chain uses TRBV27 with TRBJ1-5; D ambiguous. The DNA for the CDR3 is TGTGCCAGCAGTTCCACACGTAGCAATCAGCCCCAGCATTTT. Protein product: CASSSTRSNQPQHF.